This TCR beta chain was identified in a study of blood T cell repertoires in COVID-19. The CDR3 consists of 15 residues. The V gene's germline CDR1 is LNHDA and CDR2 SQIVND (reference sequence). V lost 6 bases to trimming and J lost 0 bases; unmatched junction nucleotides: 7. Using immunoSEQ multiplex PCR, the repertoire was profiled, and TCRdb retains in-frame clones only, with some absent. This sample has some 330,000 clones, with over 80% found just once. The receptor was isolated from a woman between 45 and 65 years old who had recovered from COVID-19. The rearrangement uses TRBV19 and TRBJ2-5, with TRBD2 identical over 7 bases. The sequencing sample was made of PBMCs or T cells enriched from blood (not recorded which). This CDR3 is CASSTPSGYQETQYF. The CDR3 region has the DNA TGTGCCAGTAGCACCCCTAGCGGATACCAAGAGACCCAGTACTTC. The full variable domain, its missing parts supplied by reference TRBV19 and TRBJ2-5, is DGGITQSPKYLFRKEGQNVTLSCEQNLNHDAMYWYRQDPGQGLRLIYYSQIVNDFQKGDIAEGYSVSREKKESFPLTVTSAQKNPTAFYLCASSTPSGYQETQYFGPGTRLLVL.